These T cell receptor beta chains were read from a single sample in a study of beta chain features in type 1 diabetes. Some clones are missing from TCRdb's copy, which holds only in-frame ones; the method was immunoSEQ multiplex PCR. This table holds 620,000 or so clones, about a sixth found once. The sample consisted of naive CD4+ T cells from blood. Source of these receptors: a man younger than 30 in good health. Both conserved end residues are part of each CDR3. The D gene is left open where the match is weak. Expanded clones get a size class; other rows say once, few or many, or leave the size out.

-	TRBV30	-	TRBJ2-2	TGTGCCTGGAGGCGGTTAAGCGCCGGGGAGCTGTTTTTT	CAWRRLSAGELFF
few	TRBV7-2	TRBD2	TRBJ2-7	TGTGCCAGCAGCCAGGGACTAGCTCGCGAGCAGTACTTC	CASSQGLAREQYF
-	TRBV7-2	-	TRBJ1-4	TGTGCCAGCAGCTTAGATGGGGCTGGGGGTCTATTGGAAAAACTGTTTTTT	CASSLDGAGGLLEKLFF
-	TRBV28	-	TRBJ2-5	TGTGCCAGCAGTTTAGTGGGAGGCGGAGAGACCCAGTACTTC	CASSLVGGGETQYF
few	TRBV2	-	TRBJ2-3	TGTGCCAGCAACCGACAGGCAGATACGCAGTATTTT	CASNRQADTQYF
few	TRBV29-1	-	TRBJ2-1	TGCAGCGTTTCATCAAGGGCGCGGAGCTCCTACAATGAGCAGTTCTTC	CSVSSRARSSYNEQFF
-	TRBV30	-	TRBJ1-6	TGTGCCTGGAGTGTTCGGCAGGGTCTCAATTCACCCCTCCACTTT	CAWSVRQGLNSPLHF
-	TRBV30	-	TRBJ1-3	TGTGCCTGGAGTTCCACAGGCTCTGGAAACACCATATATTTT	CAWSSTGSGNTIYF
few	TRBV7-9	TRBD2	TRBJ2-5	TGTGCCAGCAGCTTAGGGCAGCTAGCGGGAAAAGAGACCCAGTACTTC	CASSLGQLAGKETQYF
-	TRBV7-9	-	TRBJ1-2	TGTGCCAGCAGCTTAGCGCTCGGGGGACGCTATGGCTACACCTTC	CASSLALGGRYGYTF
few	TRBV4-1	-	TRBJ2-4	TGCGCCAGCAGCCATCCCCCCGCCGGGGCCAAAAACATTCAGTACTTC	CASSHPPAGAKNIQYF
-	TRBV5-4	TRBD1	TRBJ2-5	TGTGCCAGCAGCTTGGTAGGGACAGAAGAGACCCAGTACTTC	CASSLVGTEETQYF
-	TRBV7-2	-	TRBJ2-5	TGTGCCAGCAGCTTAGCGCCCCCGGGAGCACGGGAGACCCAGTACTTC	CASSLAPPGARETQYF
-	TRBV28	-	TRBJ2-1	TGTGCCAGCAGTTTAGTCGGTTCGGAGCAGTTCTTC	CASSLVGSEQFF
-	TRBV7-2	TRBD1	TRBJ2-5	TGTGCCAGCAGCCTAGGAGACAGGGGGACTTGGGAGACCCAGTACTTC	CASSLGDRGTWETQYF
few	TRBV30	-	TRBJ1-1	TGTGCCTGGAGTCCCCGTACTCCAGGGCGTACTGAAGCTTTCTTT	CAWSPRTPGRTEAFF